The 15 T cell receptor beta chains listed next were all sequenced from one sample in a study of shared T cell receptors in the human thymus. Libraries were prepared by immunoSEQ multiplex PCR; TCRdb keeps only in-frame clonotypes and omits some of them. Here the sample spans approximately 660,000 clones, approximately 90% being singletons. The sample also formed part of further work on human thymus T cells.

The sequenced sample was thymocytes. These TCRs come from a boy younger than two with a congenital heart defect.

The chain joins TRBV7-6 to TRBJ1-1, with 8 bases matching TRBD1. The CDR3 loop spans 18 amino acids. Germline assignment: CDR1 SGHVS and CDR2 FNYEAQ. The trim removed 1 base at V and 1 base at J, leaving 11 bases unmatched. The CDR3 protein is CASSLVLRDRTSNTEAFF. The CDR3 DNA is TGTGCCAGCAGCTTAGTATTAAGGGACAGGACCTCGAACACTGAAGCTTTCTTT.

This rearrangement joins TRBV23-1 to TRBJ2-1; TRBD1 is a possible D gene (6 bases). TRBV23-1 is noted as an ORF with a role that remains uncertain. This CDR3 is 18 amino acids long. The V end lost 3 bases, the J end lost 5 bases, and 23 bases lay between the germline ends. Here the CDR3 DNA reads TGCGCCAGCAGTCACAATGCACAGGGATCTAGGGATGACAATGAGCAGTTCTTC. This gives the protein CASSHNAQGSRDDNEQFF.

CDR3 loop: CASIGTSGRAAGELFF. The CDR3 region has the DNA TGTGCCAGCATCGGGACTAGCGGGAGGGCCGCGGGGGAGCTGTTTTTT. The rearrangement joins TRBV2 to TRBJ2-2; 16 nucleotides align to TRBD2. The V and J ends lost 7 bases and 8 bases, in that order; junction bases with no gene match: 7. This CDR3 comprises 16 residues. Germline V gene data show CDR1 as SNHLY and CDR2 as FYNNEI.

This clone came up once. V and J are TRBV25-1 and TRBJ2-2; D possibly corresponds to TRBD1 (5 bases). V lost 3 bases to trimming and J lost 6 bases, with 8 bases between them. This CDR3 has 13 residues. In germline, CDR1 is MGHDK, CDR2 SYGVNS. Here the CDR3 reads CASSDRAPGELFF. The CDR3 DNA follows: TGTGCCAGCAGTGACAGGGCTCCCGGGGAGCTGTTTTTT.

CDR3 sequence: CASSQEQGWTGELFF. CDR3 in DNA: TGTGCCAGCAGCCAAGAACAGGGATGGACCGGGGAGCTGTTTTTT. This chain uses TRBV14 with TRBJ2-2, with a possible D match to TRBD1 (6 bases). This CDR3 is built from 15 residues. Trimming removed 0 bases at V and 5 bases at J, with 10 bases between. Germline CDR1 reads SGHDN; CDR2 reads FVKESK.

The chain combines TRBV27 with TRBJ2-7, with D maybe TRBD1 (6 bases). The ends were cut back, 6 bases at V and 6 bases at J, with 12 bases in the middle. This CDR3 contains 12 residues. Germline assignment: CDR1 MNHEY and CDR2 SMNVEV (reference sequence). In DNA form, the CDR3 reads TGTGCCAGCAGCTTTGACAGGATCGAGCAGTACTTC. Its translation is CASSFDRIEQYF.

The sample holds one count of this clone. This chain uses TRBV5-1 with TRBJ2-3, with D possibly TRBD2 on 5 matching bases. The CDR3 sequence is 14 residues long. V dropped 4 bases and J dropped 2 bases, with 11 bases sitting between them. The germline V gene has CDR1 SGHRS and CDR2 YFSETQ. The CDR3 reads CASSGGGTTDTQYF. The CDR3 region has the DNA TGCGCCAGCAGCGGCGGAGGTACCACAGATACGCAGTATTTT.

CDR3 in DNA: TGTGCCAGCAGCTTCCGGGACAGGGCGGACACTGAAGCTTTCTTT. Translated: CASSFRDRADTEAFF. This chain connects TRBV13 to TRBJ1-1; 9 bases agree with TRBD1. The J segment lost 3 bases and the V segment lost 3 bases, leaving 5 bases of the junction unmatched. This CDR3 has 15 amino acids. The germline gives CDR1 PRHDT, CDR2 FYEKMQ (reference sequence).

This sequence joins TRBV13 and TRBJ2-7; 10 positions match TRBD1. Germline assignment: CDR1 PRHDT and CDR2 FYEKMQ (reference sequence). The CDR3 is 16 residues long. With 5 bases clipped from V and 3 bases from J, the junction kept 10 bases outside the gene matches. CDR3 sequence (DNA): TGTGCCAGCAGCACCCGACTGGGGGACAGGGGCTACGAGCAGTACTTC. Encoded protein: CASSTRLGDRGYEQYF.

This clone was detected only a few times. The V gene is TRBV14, the J gene TRBJ1-2; D call uncertain. Germline lookup yields CDR1 SGHDN and CDR2 FVKESK. The CDR3 is 13 residues long. With 6 bases removed from V and 3 bases from J, the gap between germline ends came to 11 bases. The CDR3 DNA follows: TGTGCCAGCAGTCGCAGTGACTACTATGGCTACACCTTC. This translates into CASSRSDYYGYTF.

J is TRBJ1-2 and V is TRBV4-1; 10 bases line up with TRBD1. The trim removed 8 bases at V and 4 bases at J, leaving 7 bases unmatched. The length of the CDR3 is 14 residues. Germline V gene lookup returns CDR1 MGHRA and CDR2 YSYEKL. CDR3 bases: TGCGCCAGCGCGGGACAGGGGCCTACCTATGGCTACACCTTC. Translating gives CASAGQGPTYGYTF.

The V call is TRBV9, the J call TRBJ1-2; 8 bases line up with TRBD1. CDR1 SGDLS and CDR2 YYNGEE come from the germline V gene. V trimming: 4 bases; J trimming: 2 bases; junction bases outside the gene matches: 13. The CDR3 spans 17 residues. The CDR3 DNA sequence: TGTGCCAGCAGCCCCCCTCTCAGGACAGGGAAGAACTATGGCTACACCTTC. It translates to CASSPPLRTGKNYGYTF.

The CDR3 region has the DNA TGTGCCAGCAGTTCCCGGGACTCCCACTACGAGCAGTACTTC. This translates into CASSSRDSHYEQYF. The chain links TRBV28 to TRBJ2-7; tentative D call: TRBD2 (6 bases). Germline assignment: CDR1 MDHEN and CDR2 SYDVKM. V lost 4 bases and J 3 bases, leaving 13 bases between the germline ends. CDR3 length: 14 amino acids. Full variable domain (remainder filled in from reference TRBV28 and TRBJ2-7): DVKVTQSSRYLVKRTGEKVFLECVQDMDHENMFWYRQDPGLGLRLIYFSYDVKMKEKGDIPEGYSVSREKKERFSLILESASTNQTSMYLCASSSRDSHYEQYFGPGTRLTVT.

The chain combines TRBV15 with TRBJ2-3; 10 positions agree with TRBD2. From germline, CDR1 is LNHNV and CDR2 YYDKDF (reference sequence). This CDR3 is 17 amino acids long. Trimming removed 0 bases from V and 2 bases from J; junction bases left unmatched: 5. This chain's CDR3 is CATSRDGLAGATDTQYF. In DNA, the CDR3 is TGTGCCACCAGCAGAGATGGCCTAGCGGGAGCCACAGATACGCAGTATTTT.

The rearrangement joins TRBV5-6 to TRBJ2-1; 11 nucleotides line up with TRBD2. This CDR3 has 16 residues. V was clipped by 4 bases and J by 6 bases; unmatched bases: 9. Germline V gene lookup returns CDR1 SGHDT and CDR2 YYEEEE. For the CDR3, the DNA is TGTGCCAGCAGCGTGACTAGCGGGAAAGAAGGCAATGAGCAGTTCTTC. Translated: CASSVTSGKEGNEQFF.